This TCR beta chain originates from a study of blood T cell repertoires in COVID-19 (dated by TCRdb to about 2020). Concerning the study at large: Collaborator samples came from the United States, Italy and Spain and covered acute and convalescent phases of COVID-19. The material from the prospective study consisted of cDNA or gDNA derived from T cells, B-cell-depleted T cells, or PBMCs. A freely available public database, intended as a resource for researchers studying the immune response to SARS-CoV-2, is where the repertoires were released. Deeply sampled blood TCRbeta repertoires from subjects exposed to, actively infected with, or recovered from COVID-19 were included in the dataset. Samples came from the ongoing ImmuneRACE study (first 160 participants) plus 1,254 subjects from 6 global collaborators. Where available, HLA class I and class II types were obtained from metadata supplied by the sample provider rather than from assay-based typing. Nearly every sample came with metadata listing a de-identified subject ID, COVID-19 status, age in years and sex.

Another Seattle source contributed samples from volunteer blood donors who had recovered from COVID-19. Whole blood was collected in K2EDTA tubes by collaborating institutions according to the institutions' own protocols. Collaborator samples were shipped for TCRbeta analysis as frozen whole blood, isolated PBMCs, or DNA extracted from either sample type. A single count supports this clone. Its cognate antigen has yet to be identified. Base quality data are lacking; no much larger clone is found one base away. The immunoSEQ Assay, a bias-controlled multiplex PCR, was used to amplify TCRbeta CDR3 regions from genomic DNA. The paper's processing steps were these. Nucleated cell counts per sample were estimated from amplification of reference gene primers within the assay. To quantify the absolute abundance of each unique TCRbeta CDR3 rearrangement, sequence reads were collapsed and filtered. For each sample, productive Simpson clonality was calculated as the square root of Simpson's diversity index across productive rearrangements. TCRdb stores this immuneACCESS table with in-frame sequences only. Part of the clones is absent; in the studies checked, under half of the shortfall reflects unresolved V genes, and no reason is known for the rest. V, J and clone size are those of that table, while D and trimming were read from the DNA. The sample has 250,000 or so clones on record, around 81% of them singletons. Roughly 2% of the sample belongs to the ten largest clones.

At the junction V is shortened by 3 bases and J by 8 bases, with 10 bases in between. The CDR3 runs 12 amino acids, cysteine and phenylalanine included. This entry keeps only the CDR3 DNA: 36 bases, framed from base 1. CDR1 and CDR2, looked up from the germline V gene (reference sequence), are DFQATT and SNEGSKA. General study outcomes and caveats: Clinical and demographic metadata were provided uncurated, with the amount varying by source and participant.

The chain employs TRBV20-1 and TRBJ1-4, and the D gene may be TRBD1, 6 bases matching. This sequence was found in a man aged 30 to 39 who had recovered from COVID-19. Sequenced sample: peripheral blood. The CDR3 protein sequence reads: CSASSGGEKLFF. The nucleotides are TGCAGTGCTAGTTCGGGGGGCGAAAAACTGTTTTTT.